This T cell receptor beta chain was observed in a study of blood T cell repertoires in COVID-19. Study-wide background: There were acute and convalescent COVID-19 samples, and they came from the United States, Italy and Spain. Sample material is recorded as cDNA or gDNA derived from T cells, B-cell-depleted T cells, or PBMCs.

Per the original data handling: Reference gene primer amplification gave estimated nucleated cell counts. TCRdb keeps only in-frame clones here, not all; method: immunoSEQ multiplex PCR. The DNA gave D and trimming, while V, J and clone size come from that table. Here the sample spans 250,000 to 300,000 clones, about 85% being singletons. The CDR3 extends over 14 amino acids. V was trimmed by 2 bases and J by 4 bases, leaving 11 bases between them. Germline assignment: CDR1 MNHEY and CDR2 SVGAGI. The sequence was obtained from a woman between 50 and 59 years old who had recovered from COVID-19. Material for sequencing was peripheral blood. The chain recombines TRBV6-5 with TRBJ1-2, with D tentatively TRBD1 (6 bases). CDR3 in amino acids: CASSYIQGRYGYTF. CDR3 in DNA: TGTGCCAGCAGTTACATTCAGGGGCGCTATGGCTACACCTTC.